These 9 T cell receptor beta chains were sequenced from one sample in a study of T cell responses to AZD1222 COVID-19 vaccine. Profiled with immunoSEQ multiplex PCR; TCRdb holds only in-frame clones, not every one. The sample contains about 140,000 clones, roughly 90% of which appear only once. This material consisted of peripheral blood, taken 28 days after the second AZD1222 dose. The receptors stem from an adult who received the AZD1222 COVID-19 vaccine.

The gene calls are TRBV2 and TRBJ1-5; D call uncertain. In germline, CDR1 is SNHLY, CDR2 FYNNEI. Trimming left V 4 bases short and J 0 bases short, with 10 bases between. The CDR3 is 15 residues long. The DNA of the CDR3 is TGTGCCAGCAGTGTGTGGGATTATAGCAATCAGCCCCAGCATTTT. Its translation: CASSVWDYSNQPQHF. The full variable domain, in which reference TRBV2 and TRBJ1-5 provide the parts outside the CDR3, is EPEVTQTPSHQVTQMGQEVILRCVPISNHLYFYWYRQILGQKVEFLVSFYNNEISEKSEIFDDQFSVERPDGSNFTLKIRSTKLEDSAMYFCASSVWDYSNQPQHFGDGTRLSIL.

The V call is TRBV18, the J call TRBJ2-3; the match to TRBD1 covers 9 bases. The germline V gene has CDR1 KGHSH and CDR2 LQKENI. This CDR3 has 20 residues. V was pared by 5 bases and J by 0 bases, with 18 bases of the junction left unmatched. The CDR3 protein is CASSKGPGTGSFTSTDTQYF. The CDR3 nucleotides read TGTGCCAGCTCAAAAGGGCCCGGGACAGGGTCCTTTACTAGCACAGATACGCAGTATTTT.

V is TRBV28 and J is TRBJ2-2; 8 bases are a match to TRBD1. Germline assignment: CDR1 MDHEN and CDR2 SYDVKM. Trimming removed 5 bases from V and 3 bases from J; junction bases left unmatched: 5. The CDR3 has 15 residues. The CDR3 nucleotides read TGTGCCAGCAGTCCAGGGGGCTCGGACACCGGGGAGCTGTTTTTT. Translating gives CASSPGGSDTGELFF. Full variable domain (remainder filled in from reference TRBV28 and TRBJ2-2): DVKVTQSSRYLVKRTGEKVFLECVQDMDHENMFWYRQDPGLGLRLIYFSYDVKMKEKGDIPEGYSVSREKKERFSLILESASTNQTSMYLCASSPGGSDTGELFFGEGSRLTVL.

The chain carries TRBV6-2 or TRBV6-3 and TRBJ1-1; D is undetermined. CDR1 is MNHEY, CDR2 SVGEGT, per germline. The CDR3 is 13 amino acids. The V and J ends lost 0 bases and 4 bases respectively, with 6 bases between them. This CDR3 reads CASSYSKGTEAFF. The CDR3 DNA follows: TGTGCCAGCAGTTACTCGAAGGGCACTGAAGCTTTCTTT.

The V and J genes are TRBV9 and TRBJ1-1; D gene ambiguous. CDR3 length: 15 residues. V was pared by 3 bases and J by 0 bases, with 12 bases between. Germline CDR1 reads SGDLS; CDR2 reads YYNGEE. CDR3 loop: CASSADVLMNTEAFF. The CDR3, as DNA: TGTGCCAGCAGCGCAGACGTACTAATGAACACTGAAGCTTTCTTT.

In nucleotides, the CDR3 is TGTGCCAGCAGTTGGTCTAAAGAGACCCAGTACTTC. Protein: CASSWSKETQYF. The rearrangement joins TRBV6-2 or TRBV6-3 to TRBJ2-5; D not resolved. V was trimmed by 4 bases and J by 3 bases, leaving 6 bases between them. There are 12 residues in the CDR3. Per the germline V gene, CDR1 is MNHEY and CDR2 is SVGEGT.

This clone appeared a few times. The chain couples TRBV3-1 (or the pseudogene TRBV3-2) to TRBJ1-2, with no clear D. V was pared by 0 bases and J by 8 bases, with 10 bases between. The CDR3 covers 13 residues. Germline loops: CDR1 LGHDT, CDR2 YNNKEL (reference sequence). The CDR3 reads CASSQELVRGYTF. CDR3 in DNA: TGTGCCAGCAGCCAAGAACTTGTGCGGGGCTACACCTTC.

The chain is built from TRBV18 and TRBJ2-7, with D possibly TRBD2 on 5 matching bases. Germline V lookup: CDR1 KGHSH, CDR2 LQKENI. V was pared by 5 bases and J by 4 bases, with 6 bases between. The CDR3 is 11 amino acids. The CDR3 region is CASSREYEQYF. As DNA, the CDR3 is TGTGCCAGCTCAAGGGAGTACGAGCAGTACTTC.

The CDR3 region has the DNA TGTGCCAGAAGCTTAGCCCCGTCCATGGAATCACCCCTCCACTTT. It translates to CARSLAPSMESPLHF. The chain uses TRBV7-5 and TRBJ1-6. TRBV7-5 counts as a pseudogene. The CDR3 is 15 amino acids.